This section outlines one T cell receptor beta chain sequence together with its context. The length of the CDR3 is 14 residues. Germline CDR1 MNHEY, CDR2 SMNVEV (reference sequence). V was pared by 5 bases and J by 5 bases, with 8 bases of the junction left unmatched. This sample was taken from a study of blood T cell repertoires in COVID-19. Study context: Whether acute or convalescent, the COVID-19 samples came from the United States, Italy and Spain. In each case, the material was cDNA or gDNA derived from T cells, B-cell-depleted T cells, or PBMCs.

Method: immunoSEQ multiplex PCR; TCRdb's copy keeps in-frame clones and lacks some. The sample shows 94,000 or so clones, more than 75% of them seen only once. The specimen was peripheral blood. This receptor was taken from a woman aged 80 or over with active COVID-19. The chain combines TRBV27 with TRBJ1-2, with 7 positions matching TRBD1. The CDR3 sequence is CASSVLGGLYGYTF. The DNA of the CDR3 is TGTGCCAGCAGTGTCCTAGGGGGCTTGTATGGCTACACCTTC.